A selection of T cell receptor beta chains follows, all from one sample in a study of T-cell memory formation after mild COVID-19. One entry per CDR3 protein results from TCRdb running MiXCR on the 5' RACE reads. The sample lists 400,000 to 500,000 distinct CDR3 sequences; 20% were seen once. The source material was PBMCs or a T cell subset sorted from them (not recorded which). The origin of the receptors is an adult woman who had mild COVID-19 (a few samples of this study predate the infection). Cell type and time point are not known. The CDR3 runs from the conserved cysteine through the conserved F or W. The order of the fields is clone size, V gene, J gene, D gene, CDR3 protein, CDR3 DNA. A D gene is named only where the DNA matches it firmly. A row's size may be missing; if present it is once, few, many or a size class.

>many|TRBV4-1|TRBJ1-4|.
CASSQDRNEKLFF
TGCGCCAGCAGCCAAGACCGTAATGAAAAACTGTTTTTT
>few|TRBV28|TRBJ1-1|.
CASTVHGNTEAFF
TGTGCCAGCACAGTACATGGAAACACTGAAGCTTTCTTT
>.|TRBV6-2/TRBV6-3|TRBJ2-7|.
CASSHTGSYEQYF
TGTGCCAGCAGTCACACAGGTAGCTACGAGCAGTACTTC
>few|TRBV19|TRBJ1-5|TRBD1
CASSATQGARARQPQHF
TGTGCCAGTAGTGCAACACAGGGGGCGCGGGCCCGTCAGCCCCAGCATTTT
>.|TRBV6-5|TRBJ1-3|.
CASAYARDGNTIYF
TGTGCCAGCGCCTATGCCCGGGATGGAAACACCATATATTTT
>.|TRBV14|TRBJ2-7|TRBD2
CASSQDLLAGPREQYF
TGTGCCAGCAGCCAAGATTTGCTAGCGGGCCCAAGGGAGCAGTACTTC
>.|TRBV5-1|TRBJ1-1|.
CASTSTAANTEAFF
TGCGCCAGCACCTCAACAGCAGCCAACACTGAAGCTTTCTTT
>.|TRBV7-9|TRBJ1-1|.
CASSMDAHRPREAFF
TGTGCCAGCAGCATGGACGCCCATAGGCCGCGGGAAGCTTTCTTT
>many|TRBV4-2|TRBJ2-3|TRBD2
CASSQASGGALDTQYF
TGTGCCAGCAGCCAAGCTAGCGGGGGGGCCCTCGATACGCAGTATTTT
>many|TRBV7-8|TRBJ2-5|.
CASSPPREETQYF
TGTGCCAGCAGCCCACCGAGAGAGGAGACCCAGTACTTC
>.|TRBV9|TRBJ1-2|.
CASSATGPFYGYTF
TGTGCCAGCAGCGCGACAGGCCCTTTCTATGGCTACACCTTC
>few|TRBV4-1|TRBJ2-7|.
CASSQEAGGASYEQYF
TGCGCCAGCAGCCAAGAAGCCGGTGGAGCCTCCTACGAGCAGTACTTC
>few|TRBV5-1|TRBJ1-4|.
CASSPQGEKLFF
TGCGCCAGCAGCCCCCAAGGGGAAAAACTGTTTTTT
>.|TRBV11-2|TRBJ1-4|.
CASSFGQLATNEKLFF
TGTGCCAGCAGCTTTGGACAGCTAGCAACTAATGAAAAACTGTTTTTT
>.|TRBV4-1|TRBJ2-7|.
CASSPYLGEQYF
TGCGCCAGCAGCCCATACCTGGGCGAGCAGTACTTC